These 15 T cell receptor beta chains share one sample of origin, sequenced in a study of shared clonotypes between healthy human individuals. The protocol was immunoSEQ multiplex PCR, while the TCRdb copy is restricted to in-frame clones and leaves out a portion. The sample has roughly 2 million clones, approximately 95% seen once; the top ten hold 0.1% to 0.15%. Source material: naive CD4+ T cells sorted from blood. Subset specified: CD45RA+ positively selected. These receptor sequences come from a man aged 18-30 years in good health.

V is TRBV30 and J is TRBJ2-1; 7 nucleotides align to TRBD2. J gave up 9 bases and V 3 bases, and 17 bases lay outside the gene matches. The CDR3 spans 16 residues. Looked up from germline, CDR1 is GTSNPN and CDR2 is SVGIG (reference sequence). The CDR3 coding sequence is TGTGCCTGGAGCCTCCGTTGGTTAGCGGGCGTCAGTGAGCAGTTCTTC. Encoded protein: CAWSLRWLAGVSEQFF.

In this sample, this clone turned up a few times. This chain connects TRBV27 to TRBJ1-6; weak D call: TRBD1 (6 bases). Germline values: CDR1 MNHEY, CDR2 SMNVEV (reference sequence). V was pared by 5 bases and J by 6 bases, with 20 bases between. CDR3 size: 17 residues. The CDR3 region is CASSPTFWTATNSPLHF. Written as DNA, the CDR3 is TGTGCCAGCAGTCCCACCTTCTGGACAGCTACTAATTCACCCCTCCACTTT.

The chain combines TRBV6-1 with TRBJ2-7, with D possibly being TRBD1 (6 bases). V lost 5 bases to trimming and J lost 6 bases, with 17 bases between them. The CDR3 length is 14 residues. Per the germline V gene, CDR1 is MNHNS and CDR2 is SASEGT. For the CDR3, the DNA is TGTGCCAGCAGTCTACAGGGAGAGATTTTCGAGCAGTACTTC. Protein product: CASSLQGEIFEQYF.

The rearrangement links TRBV6-1 to TRBJ2-2, with D tentatively TRBD1 (5 bases). Germline-derived CDR1 and CDR2 are MNHNS and SASEGT. The CDR3 is 12 amino acids. The V end was cut by 7 bases, the J end by 3 bases, with 6 bases between. As DNA, the CDR3 is TGTGCCAGCACCAGGGACACCGGGGAGCTGTTTTTT. Amino acid sequence: CASTRDTGELFF.

The chain recombines TRBV5-1 with TRBJ2-5; D is ambiguous. The germline V and J ends were trimmed by 0 bases and 2 bases, with 8 bases remaining between them. Germline CDR1 is SGHRS and CDR2 is YFSETQ. This CDR3 comprises 14 residues. DNA for the CDR3: TGCGCCAGCAGCTTGGGGAAAGGACAAGAGACCCAGTACTTC. It yields the protein CASSLGKGQETQYF.

The chain employs TRBV2 and TRBJ1-6, with 8 bases identical to TRBD1. The CDR3 length is 15 residues. V lost 3 bases and J lost 6; bases outside the gene matches: 4. Germline loops: CDR1 SNHLY, CDR2 FYNNEI. The CDR3 bases are TGTGCCAGCAGTGATTGGACAGGGTCTAATTCACCCCTCCACTTT. This encodes CASSDWTGSNSPLHF.

The rearrangement uses TRBV5-8 and TRBJ2-2; D possibly corresponds to TRBD1 (5 bases). V lost 4 bases to trimming and J lost 0 bases, with 10 bases between them. Germline CDR1 is SGHTS and CDR2 is YDEGEE. The CDR3 has 15 amino acids. The CDR3 here is CASSPRVPNTGELFF. CDR3 coding DNA: TGTGCCAGCAGCCCCAGGGTACCGAACACCGGGGAGCTGTTTTTT.

The chain is built from TRBV14 and TRBJ1-2; D is possibly TRBD1 (5 bases). Germline CDR1 reads SGHDN; CDR2 reads FVKESK. The CDR3 length is 16 residues. V lost 0 bases and J lost 6, with 17 bases in between. CDR3 residues: CASSQETGRVPDGYTF. DNA for the CDR3: TGTGCCAGCAGCCAAGAAACCGGCAGGGTGCCGGATGGCTACACCTTC.

To note about this clone: Other DNA sequences of this sample code for an identical CDR3. The rearrangement joins TRBV9 to TRBJ2-1; D remains unclear. The CDR3 sequence is 14 residues long. V was shortened by 0 bases and J by 4 bases, with 8 bases between the two germline ends. CDR1 and CDR2 (germline): SGDLS, YYNGEE. The CDR3 DNA reads TGTGCCAGCAGCGTAGGTGGGCAGTACAATGAGCAGTTCTTC. Residues: CASSVGGQYNEQFF.

J is TRBJ2-3 and V is TRBV7-6; D may match TRBD1 or TRBD2 (5 bases each). The CDR3 has 17 residues. From germline, CDR1 is SGHVS and CDR2 FNYEAQ. V was trimmed by 6 bases and J by 1 base, leaving 20 bases between them. The CDR3 reads CASSLGRTLLGTDTQYF. The CDR3 bases are TGTGCCAGCAGTCTGGGACGGACACTACTTGGCACAGATACGCAGTATTTT. Full variable domain (remainder filled in from reference TRBV7-6 and TRBJ2-3): GAGVSQSPRYKVTKRGQDVALRCDPISGHVSLYWYRQALGQGPEFLTYFNYEAQQDKSGLPNDRFSAERPEGSISTLTIQRTEQRDSAMYRCASSLGRTLLGTDTQYFGPGTRLTVL.

Remarks on this clone: This may arise from a read error, as a much more abundant clone is one base away. The sample holds other DNA sequences that translate to the same CDR3. The chain recombines TRBV30 with TRBJ2-5, with D hard to call. The CDR3 is 11 residues long. V was shortened by 0 bases and J by 5 bases, with 4 bases between the two germline ends. The V gene's germline CDR1 is GTSNPN and CDR2 SVGIG (reference sequence). The CDR3 sequence is CAWSVGETQYF. The CDR3 nucleotides are TGTGCCTGGAGTGTAGGTGAGACCCAGTACTTC.

This clone was seen a single time. The chain uses TRBV6-1 and TRBJ1-2, with 7 positions matching TRBD1. The junction had 5 bases not matched to a gene; V was cut back by 6 bases and J by 4 bases. The CDR3 totals 13 residues. Germline CDR1 reads MNHNS; CDR2 reads SASEGT. The chain's CDR3 is CASREGQSYGYTF. Written as DNA, the CDR3 is TGTGCCAGCAGAGAGGGACAGAGCTATGGCTACACCTTC.

The rearrangement uses TRBV6-5 and TRBJ1-1; TRBD1 is a possible D gene (5 bases). The germline V and J ends were trimmed by 4 bases and 3 bases, with 18 bases remaining between them. The CDR3 consists of 16 residues. Looked up from germline, CDR1 is MNHEY and CDR2 is SVGAGI. The CDR3 region is CASSWAGVVKDTEAFF. CDR3 DNA: TGTGCCAGCAGTTGGGCGGGGGTTGTTAAGGACACTGAAGCTTTCTTT.

Comments on this clone: Other DNA sequences in this sample translate to the same CDR3. This chain connects TRBV10-3 to TRBJ1-5; no firm D call. The CDR3 loop spans 13 amino acids. Looked up from germline, CDR1 is ENHRY and CDR2 is SYGVKD. The V gene lost 2 bases and the J gene lost 2 bases, with 4 bases spanning the gap. CDR3 in amino acids: CAISEGGNQPQHF. The CDR3 DNA is TGTGCCATCAGTGAGGGTGGCAATCAGCCCCAGCATTTT.

This chain links TRBV7-2 with TRBJ2-7, with D perhaps TRBD2 (5 bases). The CDR3 length is 14 residues. V was pared by 2 bases and J by 1 base, with 9 bases between. CDR1 and CDR2 (germline): SGHTA, FQGNSA. CDR3 amino acids: CASSLPGFSYEQYF. The CDR3, as DNA: TGTGCCAGCAGCTTACCGGGGTTTTCCTACGAGCAGTACTTC.